The 15 T cell receptor beta chains below were found in one sample sequenced in a study of T cell responses to AZD1222 COVID-19 vaccine. TCRdb's copy holds only in-frame clones and misses some; the assay was immunoSEQ multiplex PCR. The sample comprises roughly 150,000 clones, more than 85% of which are singletons, and approximately 1.2% rests with the top ten. The source was peripheral blood, collected 28 days after the second AZD1222 dose. The source is an adult who received the AZD1222 COVID-19 vaccine.

The V gene is TRBV5-1, the J gene TRBJ1-1; D gene unclear. Per the germline V gene, CDR1 is SGHRS and CDR2 is YFSETQ. Between the trimmed V and J ends, which lost 6 bases and 1 base, there was a span of 13 bases. The CDR3 contains 14 residues. CDR3 region: CASKPSAENTEAFF. In nucleotides, the CDR3 is TGCGCCAGCAAACCGTCAGCCGAGAACACTGAAGCTTTCTTT.

The chain employs TRBV3-1 (or the pseudogene TRBV3-2) and TRBJ2-1; TRBD2 might be the D (6 bases). The CDR3 consists of 15 residues. The germline V and J ends were trimmed by 5 bases and 0 bases, with 11 bases remaining between them. Germline V gene data show CDR1 as LGHDT and CDR2 as YNNKEL (reference sequence). The CDR3 region is CASSERALSYNEQFF. DNA for the CDR3: TGTGCCAGCAGCGAGCGGGCCCTCTCCTACAATGAGCAGTTCTTC.

The chain is built from TRBV28 and TRBJ2-7, with 7 nucleotides matching TRBD2. This CDR3 has 16 residues. After removal of 6 bases from V and 3 bases from J, the junction contained 14 bases not matched to a gene. Per germline, CDR1 MDHEN and CDR2 SYDVKM. CDR3 DNA sequence: TGTGCCAGCAGCGGGTACCGCAGCGGGAAACACTACGAGCAGTACTTC. Protein product: CASSGYRSGKHYEQYF.

The chain couples TRBV28 to TRBJ2-4, with TRBD1 as a possible D gene (6 bases). Trimming removed 6 bases from V and 4 bases from J, with 13 bases in between. In germline, CDR1 is MDHEN, CDR2 SYDVKM. The CDR3 length is 14 residues. CDR3 region: CASSPWGQKNIQYF. The CDR3 region has the DNA TGTGCCAGCAGCCCATGGGGGCAAAAAAACATTCAGTACTTC.

The rearrangement links TRBV2 to TRBJ1-2, with 10 bases fitting TRBD1. Per the germline V gene, CDR1 is SNHLY and CDR2 is FYNNEI. The CDR3 runs 17 residues. Germline trimming cut 0 bases from V and 9 bases from J; bases unmatched to any gene: 13. The CDR3 DNA reads as TGTGCCAGCAGTGAAGCCGGCCATCGGGACAGGGGCCCGAGCTACACCTTC. It encodes CASSEAGHRDRGPSYTF.

The V gene is TRBV7-9, the J gene TRBJ1-2; TRBD1 agrees at 8 bases. This CDR3 is 14 amino acids long. J gave up 5 bases and V 5 bases, and 7 bases lay outside the gene matches. Germline V gene sequence: CDR1 SEHNR, CDR2 FQNEAQ (reference sequence). In DNA, the CDR3 is TGTGCCAGCAGCGCAGGGACAGGACCATATGGCTACACCTTC. It translates to CASSAGTGPYGYTF.

V gene TRBV6-4 combines with J gene TRBJ2-3; 8 nucleotides align to TRBD2. J lost 8 bases, V lost 3 bases, and 7 bases had no gene match. Germline V gene data show CDR1 as MRHNA and CDR2 as SNTAGT. The CDR3 runs 14 residues. DNA of the CDR3: TGTGCCAGCAGTGAAGCGGGGGCTCAGGGTACGCAGTATTTT. Its protein product is CASSEAGAQGTQYF.

This CDR3 is CASSLGGSEQYF. For the CDR3, the DNA is TGCGCCAGCAGCTTGGGGGGGAGCGAGCAGTACTTC. This chain links TRBV5-1 with TRBJ2-7; either TRBD1 or TRBD2 may supply D (5 bases each). Trimming took 0 bases from V and 6 from J, leaving 7 bases between them. The CDR3 has 12 residues. CDR1 SGHRS and CDR2 YFSETQ come from the germline V gene.

The rearrangement uses TRBV5-1 and TRBJ2-7; 7 nucleotides agree with TRBD2. Unmatched junction bases numbered 6, after V lost 0 bases and J lost 6 bases. This CDR3 region has 14 residues. Germline V CDR1 and CDR2: SGHRS, YFSETQ. The CDR3 DNA is TGCGCCAGCAGCTTGGACAGCGGGAAGTTCGAGCAGTACTTC. It yields the protein CASSLDSGKFEQYF.

V gene TRBV7-9 combines with J gene TRBJ2-7; the D is unclear. The germline CDR1 and CDR2 sequences are SEHNR and FQNEAQ (reference sequence). V was cut by 5 bases and J by 2 bases, with 13 bases left in between. The CDR3 sequence is 14 residues long. The chain's CDR3 is CASSEDGAAYEQYF. In DNA, the CDR3 is TGTGCCAGCAGCGAGGACGGTGCTGCCTACGAGCAGTACTTC.

This chain connects TRBV7-2 to TRBJ1-4; D gene unclear. CDR3 length equals 16 residues. Trimming removed 1 base at V and 0 bases at J, with 9 bases between. The V gene's germline CDR1 is SGHTA and CDR2 FQGNSA. CDR3 coding DNA: TGTGCCAGCAGCTTAGTTTGGGATGCAACTAATGAAAAACTGTTTTTT. Translation gives CASSLVWDATNEKLFF.

The chain employs TRBV19 and TRBJ1-6; a possible D gene is TRBD1 (5 bases). Trimming cost V 5 bases and J 5 bases, with 10 bases left between them. The CDR3 extends over 14 amino acids. CDR1 is LNHDA, CDR2 SQIVND, per germline (reference sequence). CDR3 nucleotide sequence: TGTGCCAGTAGTGCGGGACCTGATAATTCACCCCTCCACTTT. Its protein product is CASSAGPDNSPLHF.

The chain links TRBV19 to TRBJ1-5; a possible D gene is TRBD1 (5 bases). Deletions cut 8 bases from V and 7 bases from J, with 24 bases between. Germline V CDR1 and CDR2: LNHDA, SQIVND (reference sequence). The CDR3 consists of 16 residues. In nucleotides, the CDR3 is TGTGCCAGTGCTAGCTGGGGGGTCGTGTCTGGCCAGCCCCAGCATTTT. Protein: CASASWGVVSGQPQHF.

This clone has only one observation. The rearrangement uses TRBV7-2 and TRBJ2-7, with 8 bases lining up with TRBD1. Germline lookup yields CDR1 SGHTA and CDR2 FQGNSA. V was clipped by 1 base and J by 7 bases; unmatched bases: 3. The CDR3 is 13 amino acids. The CDR3 DNA sequence: TGTGCCAGCAGCTTAGACCAGGGGGCGGAGCAGTACTTC. As protein: CASSLDQGAEQYF.

V is TRBV2 and J is TRBJ2-5, with 7 bases that match TRBD2. The CDR3 is 13 amino acids. The V gene's germline CDR1 is SNHLY and CDR2 FYNNEI. The V and J ends lost 4 bases and 7 bases, in that order; junction bases with no gene match: 6. This CDR3 is CASSGAGAGTQYF. As DNA, the CDR3 is TGTGCCAGCAGTGGGGCGGGAGCGGGGACCCAGTACTTC.